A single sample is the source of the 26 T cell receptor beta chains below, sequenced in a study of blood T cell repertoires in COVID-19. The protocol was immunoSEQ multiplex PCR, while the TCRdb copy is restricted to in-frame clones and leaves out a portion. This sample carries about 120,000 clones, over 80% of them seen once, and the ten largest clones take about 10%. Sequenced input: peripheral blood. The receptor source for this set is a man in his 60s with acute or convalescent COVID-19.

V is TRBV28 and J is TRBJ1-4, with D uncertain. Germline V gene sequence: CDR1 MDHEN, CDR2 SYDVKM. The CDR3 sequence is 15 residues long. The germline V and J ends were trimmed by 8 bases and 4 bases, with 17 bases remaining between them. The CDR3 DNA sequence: TGTGCCAGCCTTGGGCCTGGGCAGAGTAATGAAAAACTGTTTTTT. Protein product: CASLGPGQSNEKLFF.

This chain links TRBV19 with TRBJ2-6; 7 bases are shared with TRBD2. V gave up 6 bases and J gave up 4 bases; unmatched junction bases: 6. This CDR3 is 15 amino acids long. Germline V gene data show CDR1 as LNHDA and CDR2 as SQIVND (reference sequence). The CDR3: CASSSGGSGANVLTF. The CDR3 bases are TGTGCCAGTAGCTCCGGGGGGTCGGGGGCCAACGTCCTGACTTTC.

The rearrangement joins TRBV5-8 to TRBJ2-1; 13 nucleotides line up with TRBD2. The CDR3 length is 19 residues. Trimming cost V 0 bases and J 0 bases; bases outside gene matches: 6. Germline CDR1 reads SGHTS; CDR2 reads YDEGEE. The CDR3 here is CASSLEGLAGSRSYNEQFF. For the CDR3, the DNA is TGTGCCAGCAGCTTGGAGGGACTAGCGGGATCTCGCTCCTACAATGAGCAGTTCTTC.

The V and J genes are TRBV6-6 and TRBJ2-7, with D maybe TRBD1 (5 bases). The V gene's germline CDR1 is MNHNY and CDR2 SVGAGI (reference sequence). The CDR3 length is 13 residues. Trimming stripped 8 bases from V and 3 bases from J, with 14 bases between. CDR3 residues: CASGPAGFYEQYF. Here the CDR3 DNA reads TGTGCCAGCGGACCCGCAGGGTTCTACGAGCAGTACTTC.

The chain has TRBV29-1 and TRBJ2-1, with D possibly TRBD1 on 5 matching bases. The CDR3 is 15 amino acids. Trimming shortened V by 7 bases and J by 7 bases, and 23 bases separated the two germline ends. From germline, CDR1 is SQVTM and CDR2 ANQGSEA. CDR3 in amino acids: CSAPRQGSGPNEQFF. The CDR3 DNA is TGCAGCGCCCCCCGGCAGGGATCGGGCCCAAATGAGCAGTTCTTC.

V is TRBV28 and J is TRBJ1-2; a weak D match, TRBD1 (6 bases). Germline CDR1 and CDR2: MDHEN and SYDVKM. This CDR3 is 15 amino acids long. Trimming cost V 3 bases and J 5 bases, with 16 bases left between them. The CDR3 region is CASSFEGGGWYGYTF. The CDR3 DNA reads TGTGCCAGCAGTTTTGAGGGGGGAGGGTGGTATGGCTACACCTTC.

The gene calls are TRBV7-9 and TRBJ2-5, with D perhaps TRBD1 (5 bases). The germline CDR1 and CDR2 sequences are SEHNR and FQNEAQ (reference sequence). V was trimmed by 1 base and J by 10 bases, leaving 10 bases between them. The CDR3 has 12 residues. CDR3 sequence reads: CASSLEGIVQYF. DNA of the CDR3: TGTGCCAGCAGCTTAGAGGGGATTGTCCAGTACTTC.

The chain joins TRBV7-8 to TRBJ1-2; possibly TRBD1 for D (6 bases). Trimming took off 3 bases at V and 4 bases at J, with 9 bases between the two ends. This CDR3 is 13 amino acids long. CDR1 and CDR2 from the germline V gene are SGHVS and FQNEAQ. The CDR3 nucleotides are TGTGCCAGCAGCTTCACGACAGGCTATGGCTACACCTTC. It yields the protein CASSFTTGYGYTF. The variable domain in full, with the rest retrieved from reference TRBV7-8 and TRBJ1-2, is GAGVSQSPRYKVAKRGQDVALRCDPISGHVSLFWYQQALGQGPEFLTYFQNEAQLDKSGLPSDRFFAERPEGSVSTLKIQRTQQEDSAVYLCASSFTTGYGYTFGSGTRLTVV.

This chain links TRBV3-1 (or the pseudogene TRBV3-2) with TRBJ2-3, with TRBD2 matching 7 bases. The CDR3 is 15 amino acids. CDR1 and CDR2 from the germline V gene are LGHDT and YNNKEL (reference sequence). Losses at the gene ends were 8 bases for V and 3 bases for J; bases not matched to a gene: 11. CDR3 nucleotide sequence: TGTGCCAGCTCGCCCGGGACTACCATTACAGATACGCAGTATTTT. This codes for CASSPGTTITDTQYF.

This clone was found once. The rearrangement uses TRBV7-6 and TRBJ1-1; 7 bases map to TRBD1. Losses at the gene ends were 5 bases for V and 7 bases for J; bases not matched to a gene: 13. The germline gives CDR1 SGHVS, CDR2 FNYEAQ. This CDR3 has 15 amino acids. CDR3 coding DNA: TGTGCCAGCAGCCCCCGGCAGGGGGGAAGGATTGAAGCTTTCTTT. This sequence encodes CASSPRQGGRIEAFF.

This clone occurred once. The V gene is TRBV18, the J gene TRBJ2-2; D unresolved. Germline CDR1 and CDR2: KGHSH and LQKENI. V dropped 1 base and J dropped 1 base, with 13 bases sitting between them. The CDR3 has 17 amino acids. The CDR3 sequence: CASSPQVSAGNTGELFF. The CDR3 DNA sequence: TGTGCCAGCTCACCACAGGTATCCGCAGGGAACACCGGGGAGCTGTTTTTT.

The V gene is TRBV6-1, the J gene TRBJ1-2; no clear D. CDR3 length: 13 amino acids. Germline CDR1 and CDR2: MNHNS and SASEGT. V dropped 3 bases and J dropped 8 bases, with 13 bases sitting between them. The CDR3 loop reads CASSEAPVRGYTF. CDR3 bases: TGTGCCAGCAGTGAGGCCCCGGTGCGGGGCTACACCTTC.

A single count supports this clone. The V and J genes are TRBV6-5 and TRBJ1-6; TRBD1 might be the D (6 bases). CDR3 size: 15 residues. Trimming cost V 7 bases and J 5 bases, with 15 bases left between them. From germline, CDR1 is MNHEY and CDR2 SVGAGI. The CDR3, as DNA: TGTGCCAGCACTCAACAGGGTACAGATAATTCACCCCTCCACTTT. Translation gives CASTQQGTDNSPLHF.

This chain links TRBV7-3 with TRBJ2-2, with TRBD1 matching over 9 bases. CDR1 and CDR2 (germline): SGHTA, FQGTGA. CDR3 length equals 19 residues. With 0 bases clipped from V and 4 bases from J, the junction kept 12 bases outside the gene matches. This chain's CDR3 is CASSLTPATGGVSTGELFF. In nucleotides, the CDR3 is TGTGCCAGCAGCTTAACCCCCGCAACAGGGGGCGTAAGCACCGGGGAGCTGTTTTTT.

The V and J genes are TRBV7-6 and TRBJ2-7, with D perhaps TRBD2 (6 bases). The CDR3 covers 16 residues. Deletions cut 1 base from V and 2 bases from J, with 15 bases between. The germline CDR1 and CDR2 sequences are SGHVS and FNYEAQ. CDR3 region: CASSLGVGGKAYEQYF. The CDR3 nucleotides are TGTGCCAGCAGCTTAGGGGTCGGCGGGAAGGCCTACGAGCAGTACTTC.

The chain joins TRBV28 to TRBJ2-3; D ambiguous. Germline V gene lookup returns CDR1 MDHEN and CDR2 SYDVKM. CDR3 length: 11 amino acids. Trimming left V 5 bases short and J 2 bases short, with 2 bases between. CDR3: CASSHTDTQYF. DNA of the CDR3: TGTGCCAGCAGTCACACAGATACGCAGTATTTT.

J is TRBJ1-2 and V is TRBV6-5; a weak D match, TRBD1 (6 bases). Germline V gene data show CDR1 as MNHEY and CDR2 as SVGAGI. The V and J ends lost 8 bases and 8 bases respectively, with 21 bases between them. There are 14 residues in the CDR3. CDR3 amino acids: CASGQQGSIWGYTF. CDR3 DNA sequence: TGTGCCAGCGGCCAACAGGGTTCAATCTGGGGCTACACCTTC.

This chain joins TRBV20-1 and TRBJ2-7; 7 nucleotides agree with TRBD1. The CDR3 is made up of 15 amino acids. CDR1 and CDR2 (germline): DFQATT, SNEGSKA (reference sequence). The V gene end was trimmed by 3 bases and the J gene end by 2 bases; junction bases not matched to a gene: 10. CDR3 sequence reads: CSASGLRTGTYEQYF. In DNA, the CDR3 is TGCAGTGCTAGTGGGTTACGGACAGGAACCTACGAGCAGTACTTC.

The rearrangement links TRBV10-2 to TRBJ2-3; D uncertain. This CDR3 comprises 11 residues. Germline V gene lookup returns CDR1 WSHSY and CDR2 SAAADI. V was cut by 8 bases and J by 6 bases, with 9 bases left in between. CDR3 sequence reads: CASLEWDTQYF. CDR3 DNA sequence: TGCGCCAGCTTAGAGTGGGATACGCAGTATTTT.

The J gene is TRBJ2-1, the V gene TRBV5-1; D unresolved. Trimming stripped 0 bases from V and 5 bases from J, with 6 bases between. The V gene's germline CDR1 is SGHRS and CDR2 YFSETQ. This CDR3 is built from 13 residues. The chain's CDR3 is CASSLVSDNEQFF. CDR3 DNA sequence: TGCGCCAGCAGCTTGGTGTCGGACAATGAGCAGTTCTTC.

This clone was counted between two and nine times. The CDR3 is CSASPGLAGEQYF. CDR3 coding DNA: TGCAGTGCTAGTCCGGGACTAGCGGGCGAGCAGTACTTC. The V call is TRBV20-1, the J call TRBJ2-7, with 12 bases identical to TRBD2. V shed 3 bases and J 6 bases; nucleotides not matched to a gene: 3. The CDR3 is made up of 13 amino acids. The germline V gene encodes CDR1 DFQATT and CDR2 SNEGSKA (reference sequence).

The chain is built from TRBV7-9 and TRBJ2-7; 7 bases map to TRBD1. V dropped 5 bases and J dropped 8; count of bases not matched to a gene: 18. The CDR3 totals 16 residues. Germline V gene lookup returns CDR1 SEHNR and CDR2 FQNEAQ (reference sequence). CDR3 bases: TGTGCCAGCAGCCCAGGGTGGGACAGAAATTTTGTCAAGCAGTACTTC. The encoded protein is CASSPGWDRNFVKQYF.

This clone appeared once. This CDR3 reads CASSVAPRGSEAFF. The CDR3 bases are TGTGCCAGCAGCGTAGCCCCCAGGGGTTCTGAAGCTTTCTTT. The chain is built from TRBV9 and TRBJ1-1, with D possibly TRBD1 on 6 matching bases. V shed 0 bases and J shed 6 bases, with 12 bases lying between them. The CDR3 extends over 14 amino acids. Germline CDR1 SGDLS, CDR2 YYNGEE.

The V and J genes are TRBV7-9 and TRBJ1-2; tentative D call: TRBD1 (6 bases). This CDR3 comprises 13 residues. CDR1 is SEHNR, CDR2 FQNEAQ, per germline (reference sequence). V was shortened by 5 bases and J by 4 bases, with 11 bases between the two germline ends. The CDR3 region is CASSKDRSYGYTF. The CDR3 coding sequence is TGTGCCAGCAGCAAAGACAGGTCCTATGGCTACACCTTC.

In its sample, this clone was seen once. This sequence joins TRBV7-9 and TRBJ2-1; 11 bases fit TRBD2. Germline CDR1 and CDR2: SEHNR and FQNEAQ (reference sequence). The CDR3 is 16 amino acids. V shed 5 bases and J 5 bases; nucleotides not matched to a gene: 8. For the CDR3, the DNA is TGTGCCAGCAGCCCAACTAGCGGGAGTAATGACAATGAGCAGTTCTTC. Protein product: CASSPTSGSNDNEQFF.

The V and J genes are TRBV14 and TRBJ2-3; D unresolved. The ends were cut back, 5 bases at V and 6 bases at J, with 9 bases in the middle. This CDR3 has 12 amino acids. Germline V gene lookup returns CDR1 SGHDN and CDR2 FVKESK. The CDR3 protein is CASSTIQDTQYF. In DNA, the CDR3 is TGTGCCAGCAGCACAATACAGGATACGCAGTATTTT.